The rows below give T cell receptor beta chains drawn from one sample of a study of blood T cell repertoires in COVID-19. Repertoires were generated with immunoSEQ multiplex PCR, while TCRdb's copy carries only in-frame clones and drops some. This table holds about 250,000 clones, approximately 86% found once. Material for sequencing was peripheral blood. These receptors originate from a man older than 75 with acute or convalescent COVID-19. The CDR3 runs from the conserved cysteine through the conserved F or W. Fields, in order: J gene, D gene, V gene, clone size, CDR3 protein, CDR3 DNA. D genes are given only for firm matches. Rows may omit the clone size; those that give it use once, few, many or a size class.

>TRBJ1-5|TRBD1|TRBV28|NA
CASRQGPKSYSNQPQHF
TGTGCCAGCAGACAGGGGCCTAAATCTTATAGCAATCAGCCCCAGCATTTT
>TRBJ2-7|NA|TRBV10-1|NA
CASSESRQSSYEQYF
TGCGCCAGCAGTGAGTCTAGACAGAGCTCCTACGAGCAGTACTTC
>TRBJ2-5|TRBD1|TRBV19|NA
CASRGTGDTRETQYF
TGTGCCAGTAGGGGGACAGGGGACACAAGAGAGACCCAGTACTTC
>TRBJ2-2|NA|TRBV12-3/TRBV12-4|NA
CASSLREELFF
TGTGCCAGCAGTTTACGGGAGGAGCTGTTTTTT
>TRBJ2-1|TRBD2|TRBV10-3|once
CAISEPPTSGVAYEQFF
TGTGCCATCAGTGAGCCCCCGACTAGCGGGGTAGCCTATGAGCAGTTCTTC
>TRBJ1-1|NA|TRBV6-2/TRBV6-3|NA
CASSSGDGRGSQNTEAFF
TGTGCCAGCAGTTCCGGCGATGGCAGGGGATCCCAGAACACTGAAGCTTTCTTT
>TRBJ2-3|NA|TRBV12-3/TRBV12-4|NA
CASSWGGTDTQYF
TGTGCCAGCAGTTGGGGAGGCACAGATACGCAGTATTTT
>TRBJ2-2|TRBD1|TRBV15|NA
CATSPRAGGNPGELFF
TGTGCCACCAGCCCTCGGGCAGGGGGTAATCCCGGGGAGCTGTTTTTT
>TRBJ2-1|NA|TRBV7-2|NA
CASSLRGRSYNEQFF
TGTGCCAGCAGCTTACGGGGTCGCTCCTACAATGAGCAGTTCTTC
>TRBJ1-5|NA|TRBV7-9|NA
CASSKQGGPQHF
TGTGCCAGCAGCAAGCAGGGCGGGCCCCAGCATTTT
>TRBJ1-1|NA|TRBV7-2|NA
CASSSTTVITEAFF
TGTGCCAGCAGCTCGACAACAGTAATCACTGAAGCTTTCTTT
>TRBJ1-1|TRBD1|TRBV27|NA
CASSVTGRNTEAFF
TGTGCCAGCAGTGTGACAGGGCGAAACACTGAAGCTTTCTTT
>TRBJ2-7|TRBD1|TRBV5-1|NA
CASSLFRGSREQYF
TGCGCCAGCAGCTTGTTCAGGGGGTCCCGCGAGCAGTACTTC
>TRBJ2-1|TRBD1|TRBV7-9|NA
CASSPGQGVSSYNEQFF
TGTGCCAGCAGCCCGGGACAGGGGGTAAGCTCCTACAATGAGCAGTTCTTC
>TRBJ1-4|TRBD1|TRBV19|NA
CASSTTGVNEKLFF
TGTGCCAGTAGTACCACAGGGGTTAATGAAAAACTGTTTTTT